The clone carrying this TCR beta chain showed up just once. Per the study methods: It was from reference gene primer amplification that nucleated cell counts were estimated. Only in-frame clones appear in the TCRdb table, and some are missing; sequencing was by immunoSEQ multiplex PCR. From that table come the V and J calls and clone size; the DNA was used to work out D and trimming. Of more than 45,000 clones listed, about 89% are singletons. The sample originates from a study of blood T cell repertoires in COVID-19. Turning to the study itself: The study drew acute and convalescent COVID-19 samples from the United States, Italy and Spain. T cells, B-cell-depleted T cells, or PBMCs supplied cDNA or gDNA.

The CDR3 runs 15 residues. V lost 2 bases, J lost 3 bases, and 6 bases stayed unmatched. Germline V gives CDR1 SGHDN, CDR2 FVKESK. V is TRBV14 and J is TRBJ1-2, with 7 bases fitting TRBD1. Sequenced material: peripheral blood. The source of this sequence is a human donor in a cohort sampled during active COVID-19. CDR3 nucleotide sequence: TGTGCCAGCAGCCAACTACGACAGGGACACTATGGCTACACCTTC. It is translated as CASSQLRQGHYGYTF.